A selection of T cell receptor beta chains follows, all from one sample in a study of blood T cell repertoires in COVID-19. Measured with immunoSEQ multiplex PCR; TCRdb has only the in-frame clones, and not every one. The sample includes about 240,000 clones, just under 85% of them seen just once. Sequenced: peripheral blood. Source of these receptors: an elderly woman with acute or convalescent COVID-19. The conserved cysteine and the conserved F or W are not part of the CDR3 here. A D gene is named only where the DNA matches it firmly.

D gene: .; J gene: TRBJ1-5; V gene: TRBV5-1; CDR3 protein: ASSLVGGSNQPQH
D gene: TRBD2; J gene: TRBJ2-4; V gene: TRBV29-1; CDR3 protein: SVDPGGGLGIQY
D gene: .; J gene: TRBJ1-1; V gene: TRBV6-6; CDR3 protein: ASSYTFSVDTEAF
D gene: TRBD1; J gene: TRBJ2-3; V gene: TRBV3-1/TRBV3-2; CDR3 protein: AARDRFTDTQY
D gene: TRBD2; J gene: TRBJ2-1; V gene: TRBV4-1; CDR3 protein: ASSHPGLAYNEQF
D gene: .; J gene: TRBJ1-6; V gene: TRBV30; CDR3 protein: AWSFGRLRNSPLH
D gene: .; J gene: TRBJ1-5; V gene: TRBV18; CDR3 protein: ASSPGPGDQGRQPQH
D gene: TRBD1; J gene: TRBJ2-5; V gene: TRBV2; CDR3 protein: ASSEDRGTARQSTQY
D gene: .; J gene: TRBJ2-3; V gene: TRBV11-1; CDR3 protein: ASSFSGTDTQY
D gene: TRBD1; J gene: TRBJ2-1; V gene: TRBV2; CDR3 protein: ASSRDSSYNEQF
D gene: .; J gene: TRBJ2-2; V gene: TRBV29-1; CDR3 protein: SVEAGANTGELF
D gene: TRBD2; J gene: TRBJ2-3; V gene: TRBV6-6; CDR3 protein: ASSIGLAGVTDTQY
D gene: TRBD2; J gene: TRBJ2-1; V gene: TRBV4-1; CDR3 protein: ASSQVLTSGGATEQF
D gene: TRBD1; J gene: TRBJ1-2; V gene: TRBV28; CDR3 protein: ASRLAGGKSYGYT
D gene: TRBD1; J gene: TRBJ2-1; V gene: TRBV12-3/TRBV12-4; CDR3 protein: ASRDSSYNEQF
D gene: .; J gene: TRBJ1-5; V gene: TRBV2; CDR3 protein: ASSLGPNQPQH
D gene: TRBD1; J gene: TRBJ1-2; V gene: TRBV15; CDR3 protein: ATSSRDRGDYGYT
D gene: .; J gene: TRBJ1-6; V gene: TRBV30; CDR3 protein: AWSVGGTSPLH
D gene: TRBD1; J gene: TRBJ2-5; V gene: TRBV5-4; CDR3 protein: ASSNRGQGYQETQY
D gene: TRBD1; J gene: TRBJ1-2; V gene: TRBV28; CDR3 protein: ASSSSGTGEGGYT
D gene: .; J gene: TRBJ2-3; V gene: TRBV5-1; CDR3 protein: ASSLGRGYSTDTQY
D gene: TRBD2; J gene: TRBJ2-1; V gene: TRBV7-9; CDR3 protein: ASSFELADLYNEQF
D gene: .; J gene: TRBJ1-5; V gene: TRBV5-1; CDR3 protein: ASSFTGRQPQH
D gene: .; J gene: TRBJ1-3; V gene: TRBV5-1; CDR3 protein: ASSLGQGQGNTIY
D gene: TRBD2; J gene: TRBJ2-3; V gene: TRBV11-3; CDR3 protein: ASSLTSGTDTQY
D gene: .; J gene: TRBJ1-6; V gene: TRBV9; CDR3 protein: ASSPRGGNSPLH
D gene: TRBD1; J gene: TRBJ1-1; V gene: TRBV5-1; CDR3 protein: ASSLGQGGYPNTEAF
D gene: .; J gene: TRBJ1-6; V gene: TRBV11-2; CDR3 protein: ASSPSTERNSPLH
D gene: .; J gene: TRBJ1-2; V gene: TRBV3-1/TRBV3-2; CDR3 protein: ASSLKTYGYT
D gene: .; J gene: TRBJ1-4; V gene: TRBV7-6; CDR3 protein: ASTSQGTANEKLF
D gene: TRBD1; J gene: TRBJ1-5; V gene: TRBV2; CDR3 protein: ASSETLTGNQPQH
D gene: .; J gene: TRBJ2-7; V gene: TRBV7-3; CDR3 protein: ASSPRLKVNEQY
D gene: .; J gene: TRBJ2-7; V gene: TRBV7-2; CDR3 protein: ASSPRSHRYEQY
D gene: .; J gene: TRBJ1-5; V gene: TRBV28; CDR3 protein: ASKALNQPQH
D gene: .; J gene: TRBJ1-5; V gene: TRBV6-1; CDR3 protein: ASSEVRVAPSNQPQH
D gene: TRBD2; J gene: TRBJ2-3; V gene: TRBV28; CDR3 protein: ASRRASGDPAQY
D gene: TRBD1; J gene: TRBJ1-2; V gene: TRBV27; CDR3 protein: ASRRTGGAAYGYT
D gene: TRBD2; J gene: TRBJ2-1; V gene: TRBV11-2; CDR3 protein: ASSLASGGYYNEQF
D gene: TRBD1; J gene: TRBJ2-7; V gene: TRBV6-6; CDR3 protein: ASSVGQGGYEQY
D gene: TRBD2; J gene: TRBJ2-5; V gene: TRBV5-1; CDR3 protein: ASSSGGRRETQY
D gene: .; J gene: TRBJ1-3; V gene: TRBV2; CDR3 protein: ASSEARRGSSGNTIY
D gene: .; J gene: TRBJ1-5; V gene: TRBV19; CDR3 protein: ASSEGVNQPQH
D gene: .; J gene: TRBJ1-1; V gene: TRBV12-3/TRBV12-4; CDR3 protein: ASSFTANTEAF
D gene: .; J gene: TRBJ2-7; V gene: TRBV7-8; CDR3 protein: ASSKGTSSPYYEQY
D gene: TRBD2; J gene: TRBJ2-6; V gene: TRBV2; CDR3 protein: ASSPGRASGANVLT
D gene: TRBD1; J gene: TRBJ2-5; V gene: TRBV2; CDR3 protein: ASSRTGTQETQY
D gene: .; J gene: TRBJ1-1; V gene: TRBV27; CDR3 protein: ASSLWQGRDAEAF
D gene: TRBD1; J gene: TRBJ2-7; V gene: TRBV6-5; CDR3 protein: ATRRTGEPYEQY
D gene: .; J gene: TRBJ1-2; V gene: TRBV28; CDR3 protein: ASLTSTYGYT
D gene: .; J gene: TRBJ1-1; V gene: TRBV5-1; CDR3 protein: ASSLGLGSVGTEAF
D gene: .; J gene: TRBJ1-4; V gene: TRBV14; CDR3 protein: ASSPPGGGRREKLF
D gene: TRBD1; J gene: TRBJ1-5; V gene: TRBV5-6; CDR3 protein: ASSIRTGGFSNQPQH
D gene: TRBD1; J gene: TRBJ1-4; V gene: TRBV5-1; CDR3 protein: ASSKDRGIRGVEKLF
D gene: TRBD1; J gene: TRBJ1-2; V gene: TRBV7-2; CDR3 protein: ASSGARGDGYT
D gene: TRBD2; J gene: TRBJ2-1; V gene: TRBV6-5; CDR3 protein: ASSGNSGGAWQF